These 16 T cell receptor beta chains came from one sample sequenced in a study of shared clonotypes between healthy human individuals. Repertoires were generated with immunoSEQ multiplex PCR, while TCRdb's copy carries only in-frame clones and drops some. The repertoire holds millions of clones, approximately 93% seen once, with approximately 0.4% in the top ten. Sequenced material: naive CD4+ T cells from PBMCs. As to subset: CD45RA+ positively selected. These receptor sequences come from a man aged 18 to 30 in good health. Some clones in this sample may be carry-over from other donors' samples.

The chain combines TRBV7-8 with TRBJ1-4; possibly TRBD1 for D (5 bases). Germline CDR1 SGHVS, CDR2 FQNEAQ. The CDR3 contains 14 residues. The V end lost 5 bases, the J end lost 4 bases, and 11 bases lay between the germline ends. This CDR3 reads CASSKQVYNEKLFF. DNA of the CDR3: TGTGCCAGCAGCAAACAGGTTTATAATGAAAAACTGTTTTTT.

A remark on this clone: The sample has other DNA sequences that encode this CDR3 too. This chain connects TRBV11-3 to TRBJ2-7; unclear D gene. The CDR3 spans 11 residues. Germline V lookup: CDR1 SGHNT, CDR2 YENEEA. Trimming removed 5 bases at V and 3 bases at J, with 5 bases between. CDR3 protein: CASSDGYEQYF. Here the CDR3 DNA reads TGTGCCAGCAGCGACGGCTACGAGCAGTACTTC.

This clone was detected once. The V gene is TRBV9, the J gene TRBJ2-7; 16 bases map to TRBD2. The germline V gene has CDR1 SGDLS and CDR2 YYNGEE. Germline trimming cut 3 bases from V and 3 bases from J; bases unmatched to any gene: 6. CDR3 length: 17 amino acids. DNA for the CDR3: TGTGCCAGCAGCGAGGGACTAGCGGGAGGGCCTATCTACGAGCAGTACTTC. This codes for CASSEGLAGGPIYEQYF.

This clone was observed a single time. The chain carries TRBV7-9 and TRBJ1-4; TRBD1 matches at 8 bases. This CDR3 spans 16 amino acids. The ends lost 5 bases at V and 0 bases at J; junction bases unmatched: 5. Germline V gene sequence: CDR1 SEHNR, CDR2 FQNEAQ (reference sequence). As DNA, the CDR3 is TGTGCCAGCAGCCAAGGACAGGGCGCAACTAATGAAAAACTGTTTTTT. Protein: CASSQGQGATNEKLFF.

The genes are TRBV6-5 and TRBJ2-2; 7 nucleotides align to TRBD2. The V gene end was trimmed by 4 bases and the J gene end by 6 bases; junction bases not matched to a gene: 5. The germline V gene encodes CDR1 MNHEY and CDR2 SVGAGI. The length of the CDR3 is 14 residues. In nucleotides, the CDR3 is TGTGCCAGCAGTTTCCCTGGGGGGGCCGGGGAGCTGTTTTTT. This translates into CASSFPGGAGELFF.

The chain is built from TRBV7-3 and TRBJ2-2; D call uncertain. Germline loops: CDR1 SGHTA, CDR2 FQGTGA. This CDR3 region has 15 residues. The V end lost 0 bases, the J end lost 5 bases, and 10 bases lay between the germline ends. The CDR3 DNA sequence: TGTGCCAGCAGCTTAACAGGGCTCGGAACCGGGGAGCTGTTTTTT. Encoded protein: CASSLTGLGTGELFF.

The CDR3 is CASSRDWANEQYF. The CDR3 DNA reads TGCGCCAGCAGCCGCGATTGGGCCAACGAGCAGTACTTC. The rearrangement uses TRBV5-1 and TRBJ2-7; no clear D gene. The CDR3 runs 13 residues. V was clipped by 4 bases and J by 5 bases, with 13 bases between them. CDR1 is SGHRS and CDR2 is YFSETQ in the germline V gene.

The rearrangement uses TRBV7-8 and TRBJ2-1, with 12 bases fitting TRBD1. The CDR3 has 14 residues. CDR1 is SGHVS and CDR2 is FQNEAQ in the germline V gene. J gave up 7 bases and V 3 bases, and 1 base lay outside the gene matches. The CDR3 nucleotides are TGTGCCAGCAGCTTGGGACAGGGGGCGAATGAGCAGTTCTTC. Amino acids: CASSLGQGANEQFF.

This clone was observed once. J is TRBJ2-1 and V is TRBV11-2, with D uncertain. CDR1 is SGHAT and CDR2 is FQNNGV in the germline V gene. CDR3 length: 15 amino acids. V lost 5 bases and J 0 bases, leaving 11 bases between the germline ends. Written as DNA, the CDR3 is TGTGCCAGCAGCCCCCCAAGGAGCTCCTACAATGAGCAGTTCTTC. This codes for CASSPPRSSYNEQFF.

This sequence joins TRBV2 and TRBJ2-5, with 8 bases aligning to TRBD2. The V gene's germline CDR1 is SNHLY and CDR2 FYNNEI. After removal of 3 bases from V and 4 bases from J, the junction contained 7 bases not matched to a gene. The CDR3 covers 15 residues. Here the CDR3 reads CASSDQRELAETQYF. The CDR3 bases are TGTGCCAGCAGTGACCAGCGGGAGCTAGCAGAGACCCAGTACTTC. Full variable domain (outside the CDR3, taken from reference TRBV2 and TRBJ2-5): EPEVTQTPSHQVTQMGQEVILRCVPISNHLYFYWYRQILGQKVEFLVSFYNNEISEKSEIFDDQFSVERPDGSNFTLKIRSTKLEDSAMYFCASSDQRELAETQYFGPGTRLLVL.

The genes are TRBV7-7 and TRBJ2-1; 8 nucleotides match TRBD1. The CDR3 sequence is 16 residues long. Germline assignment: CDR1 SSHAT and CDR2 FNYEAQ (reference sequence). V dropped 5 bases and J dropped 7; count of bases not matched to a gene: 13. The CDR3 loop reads CASSPAPTGVWNEQFF. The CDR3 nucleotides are TGTGCCAGCAGCCCCGCTCCGACAGGGGTGTGGAATGAGCAGTTCTTC.

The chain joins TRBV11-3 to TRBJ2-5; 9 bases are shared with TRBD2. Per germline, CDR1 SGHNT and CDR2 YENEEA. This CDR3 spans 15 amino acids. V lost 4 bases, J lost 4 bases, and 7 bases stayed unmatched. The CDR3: CASSSGLASRETQYF. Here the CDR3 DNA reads TGTGCCAGCAGCTCGGGACTAGCCAGCCGAGAGACCCAGTACTTC.

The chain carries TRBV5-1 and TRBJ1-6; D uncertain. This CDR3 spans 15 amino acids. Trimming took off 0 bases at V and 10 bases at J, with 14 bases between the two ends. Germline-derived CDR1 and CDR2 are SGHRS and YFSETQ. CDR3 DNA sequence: TGCGCCAGCAGCTTGGATGGCAATCGGAACTCACCCCTCCACTTT. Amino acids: CASSLDGNRNSPLHF.

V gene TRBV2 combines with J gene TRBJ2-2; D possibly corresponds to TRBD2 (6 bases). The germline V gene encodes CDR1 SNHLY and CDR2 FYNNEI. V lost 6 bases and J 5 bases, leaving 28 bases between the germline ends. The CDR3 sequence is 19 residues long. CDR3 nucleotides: TGTGCCAGCAGCTTCCCCCGCGGGACTCCTGGCGGGGTGACCGGGGAGCTGTTTTTT. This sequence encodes CASSFPRGTPGGVTGELFF. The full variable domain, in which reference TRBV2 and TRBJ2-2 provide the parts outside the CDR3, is EPEVTQTPSHQVTQMGQEVILRCVPISNHLYFYWYRQILGQKVEFLVSFYNNEISEKSEIFDDQFSVERPDGSNFTLKIRSTKLEDSAMYFCASSFPRGTPGGVTGELFFGEGSRLTVL.

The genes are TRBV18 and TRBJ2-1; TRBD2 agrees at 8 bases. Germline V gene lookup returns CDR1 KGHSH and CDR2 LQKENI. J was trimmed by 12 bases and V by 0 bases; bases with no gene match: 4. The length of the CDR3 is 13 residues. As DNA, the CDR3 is TGTGCCAGCTCACCACCGACTAGCGACGCGCAGTTCTTC. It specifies CASSPPTSDAQFF.

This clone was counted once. This CDR3 reads CARPYRVGNEKLFF. In DNA, the CDR3 is TGCGCCAGGCCCTACAGGGTCGGGAATGAAAAACTGTTTTTT. The J gene is TRBJ1-4, the V gene TRBV10-1; TRBD1 might be the D (6 bases). The CDR3 is made up of 14 amino acids. Trimming cost V 9 bases and J 5 bases, with 16 bases left between them. CDR1 WNHNN and CDR2 SYGVQD come from the germline V gene (reference sequence).